Listed below are T cell receptor beta chains from one sample, sequenced in a study of response to subunit inactivated influenza vaccine. TCRdb reprocessed the RT-PCR reads with MiXCR, giving one entry per CDR3 protein. Of 500,000 to 650,000 distinct CDR3 sequences detected, approximately 7.6% appear once; the ten largest clones hold 10% to 15%. Sequences were derived from PBMCs from blood, sampled less than 30 months after vaccination. These TCRs come from a man aged 50-75 years who received an inactivated influenza vaccine. The conserved cysteine and the conserved F or W are not part of the CDR3 here. The order of the fields is J gene, CDR3 length, V gene, CDR3 protein.

>TRBJ2-1|10|TRBV7-9
ASSQTRAPQF
>TRBJ2-1|13|TRBV18
ASSLSLTRVNEQF
>TRBJ2-1|14|TRBV7-2
ASSTASGGPPNEQF
>TRBJ1-2|11|TRBV4-1
ASSQADYYGYT
>TRBJ2-2|12|TRBV11-2
ASRDRLLNGELF
>TRBJ2-1|13|TRBV11-3
ASSLDGEPYNEQF
>TRBJ2-7|12|TRBV20-1
SAFGGGQTYEQY
>TRBJ2-3|13|TRBV2
ASSRQGSSTDTQY
>TRBJ2-3|13|TRBV4-3
ASSQGTGLADTQY
>TRBJ1-2|10|TRBV20-1
SAMIQTDGYT
>TRBJ2-5|16|TRBV11-1
ASSLGLAGGPYQETQY
>TRBJ2-7|14|TRBV4-2
ASSQSTARSSGEQY
>TRBJ1-1|12|TRBV20-1
SARWWRTNTEAF
>TRBJ2-3|13|TRBV10-3
AISERSFSTDTQY
>TRBJ2-7|12|TRBV29-1
SVVLDRGRNEQY
>TRBJ1-2|11|TRBV9
ASSVDGGGGYT
>TRBJ2-5|14|TRBV7-9
ASSPDWGTGQETQY
>TRBJ2-1|11|TRBV11-2
ASGGGADNEQF
>TRBJ2-3|13|TRBV6-5
ASSYTAGVTDTQY
>TRBJ1-3|11|TRBV29-1
SVARLGGNTIY
>TRBJ1-2|12|TRBV6-1
ASTQAGLGYGYT
>TRBJ2-7|13|TRBV5-4
ASSLDGLPFYEQY
>TRBJ1-4|13|TRBV7-2
ASSSGYPENEKLF
>TRBJ2-2|13|TRBV12-3/TRBV12-4
ASSLGGADTGELF
>TRBJ2-1|15|TRBV5-1
ASSPAIAGLNRNEQF
>TRBJ1-5|13|TRBV7-2
ASSFNRGRGQPQH
>TRBJ2-4|10|TRBV9
ASSTGKNIQY
>TRBJ1-1|11|TRBV12-3/TRBV12-4
ASREQMNTEAF
>TRBJ2-7|11|TRBV25-1
ASSVPGGYEQY